This T cell receptor (beta chain) comes out of a study of neurological immune-mediated disorders (dated by TCRdb to the late 2010s). For the study in its entirety: Among the approximately 34 multiple sclerosis patients, relapsing-remitting MS accounted for some 30 and secondary progressive MS accounted for 3. The study compared peripheral blood TCR-beta repertoires of HTLV-I-associated myelopathy (HAM/TSP) patients, multiple sclerosis patients and healthy controls using UMI-based sequencing. The roughly 99 TCR-beta libraries covered PBMC samples along with longitudinal samples, technical triplicates, and paired sorted CD4+ and CD8+ T-cell subsets. The cohort included some 70 subjects: roughly 14 with HAM/TSP, some 34 with multiple sclerosis, and some 20 healthy controls. General findings and caveats noted by the study authors: Expanded clones from different subjects shared no identical CDR3 amino acid sequences, which suggests that TCR-beta repertoires were private in all groups. In phylogenetic analysis, the repertoires of 18 of 34 MS patients grouped into a cluster of related CDR3 sequences, which suggests a possible signature at the repertoire level. No association of the MS cluster with clinical or MRI features was observed, and the need for larger cohorts was stated by the authors. TCR clonal expansion was highest in HAM/TSP patients and lowest in MS patients, with MS patients falling below even healthy controls.

For unsorted PBMC libraries, 2 million PBMCs were used after storage in RNAlater at -80 degrees C until RNA extraction. The multiple sclerosis patients were enrolled in a US clinical protocol that evaluated disease progression with magnetic resonance imaging. PBMCs were separated from peripheral blood using Ficoll-Hypaque density gradient centrifugation and then cryopreserved in liquid nitrogen. cDNA was synthesized by template-switch 5'RACE using a primer with a 10-nucleotide random unique molecular identifier that tagged each TCR transcript. Every sequencing run covered 15-18 subjects and yielded more than 160 million TCR-beta sequences. The RNeasy kit was used to extract total RNA. The KAPA Real-time Library Amplification kit was used to amplify TCR-beta VDJ regions with primers targeting the TCR constant region and the 5'RACE anchor. Sample indexes and Illumina adaptors were added in a first PCR, and a second PCR then increased library yield. After purification with Ampure beads, the TCR product of roughly 650 bp was size-selected on a 2% E-gel SizeSelection system. Before pooling, library quality was assessed on a Bioanalyzer, concentration was determined with Qubit, and library quantification was performed with the Kapa Library Quantification kit. An Illumina HiSeq 2500 sequenced the libraries paired-end 2 x 150 bp. To increase sequence diversity, 25-30% phiX was spiked into each library pool. The study's processing was this. The quality-filtered reads were processed with the UMI-based MiGEC pipeline, whose error correction step removed more than 90% of the raw TCR sequences. IMGT germline references were used for alignment of VDJ genes, and clonotypes were defined by a unique CDR3 amino acid sequence together with V-J genes. Clonal expansion, Shannon diversity, and CDR3 relatedness (CalcPairwiseDistances, ClusterSamples) were evaluated with VDJtools, and phylogenetic trees were built with CLCbio workbench. Clones with at least 8 unique UMIs were defined as expanded, with this threshold being based on coefficient-of-variation modelling across technical triplicates. Using fastp trimming at Q25 and MiXCR clonotype assembly, TCRdb reanalyzed the public sequencing data and kept in-frame beta chains. Rows with one shared CDR3 protein collapse into an entry with the most common genes and DNA. The V and J calls follow TCRdb's processing rather than the paper's. In all, the sample holds roughly 60,000 distinct CDR3 sequences, and less than 6% of those were seen once. The ten largest clones add up to roughly 3.3% of the sample.

Concerning this clonotype: The antigen it recognizes is unknown. No base qualities exist here, and no much larger clone lies one base off it.

Based on the germline V gene, the CDR1 and CDR2 sequences are SGHRS and YFSETQ. At the junction V is shortened by 4 bases and J by 2 bases, with 4 bases in between. The CDR3 runs 11 amino acids, cysteine and phenylalanine included. Here the CDR3 DNA is all that survives: 33 bases in frame from base 1. The clonotype originates from a woman aged 45-65 years with multiple sclerosis. The sample was PBMCs. Recombination joined TRBV5-1 with TRBJ2-7; confidence is insufficient to name the D gene. The CDR3 sequence is CASSTAYEQYF. The DNA sequence is given as TGCGCCAGCAGCACAGCCTACGAGCAGTACTTC.